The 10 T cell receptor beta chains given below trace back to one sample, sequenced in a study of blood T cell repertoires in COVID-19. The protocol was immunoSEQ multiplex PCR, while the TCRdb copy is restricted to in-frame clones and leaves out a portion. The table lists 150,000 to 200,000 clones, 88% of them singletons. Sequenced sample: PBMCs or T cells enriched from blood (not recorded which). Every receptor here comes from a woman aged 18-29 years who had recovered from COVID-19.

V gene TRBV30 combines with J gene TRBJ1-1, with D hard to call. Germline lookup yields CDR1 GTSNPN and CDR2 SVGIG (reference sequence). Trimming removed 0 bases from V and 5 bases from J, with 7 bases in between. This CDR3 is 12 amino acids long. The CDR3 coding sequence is TGTGCCTGGAGTGTACGGGTTACTGAAGCTTTCTTT. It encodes CAWSVRVTEAFF. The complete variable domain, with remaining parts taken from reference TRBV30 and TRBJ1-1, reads SQTIHQWPATLVQPVGSPLSLECTVEGTSNPNLYWYRQAAGRGLQLLFYSVGIGQISSEVPQNLSASRPQDRQFILSSKKLLLSDSGFYLCAWSVRVTEAFFGQGTRLTVV.

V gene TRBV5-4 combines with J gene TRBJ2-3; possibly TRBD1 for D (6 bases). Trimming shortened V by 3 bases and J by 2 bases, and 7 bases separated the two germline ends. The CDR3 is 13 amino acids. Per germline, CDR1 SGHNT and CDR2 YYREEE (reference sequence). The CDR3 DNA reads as TGTGCCAGCAGCTGGACAGTCACAGATACGCAGTATTTT. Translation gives CASSWTVTDTQYF. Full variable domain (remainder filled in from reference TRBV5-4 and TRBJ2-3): ETGVTQSPTHLIKTRGQQVTLRCSSQSGHNTVSWYQQALGQGPQFIFQYYREEENGRGNFPPRFSGLQFPNYSSELNVNALELDDSALYLCASSWTVTDTQYFGPGTRLTVL.

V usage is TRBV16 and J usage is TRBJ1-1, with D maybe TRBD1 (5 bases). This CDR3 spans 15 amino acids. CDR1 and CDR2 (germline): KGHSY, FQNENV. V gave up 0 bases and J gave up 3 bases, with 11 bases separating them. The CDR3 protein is CASSQSWEGDTEAFF. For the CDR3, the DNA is TGTGCCAGCAGCCAATCTTGGGAAGGGGACACTGAAGCTTTCTTT.

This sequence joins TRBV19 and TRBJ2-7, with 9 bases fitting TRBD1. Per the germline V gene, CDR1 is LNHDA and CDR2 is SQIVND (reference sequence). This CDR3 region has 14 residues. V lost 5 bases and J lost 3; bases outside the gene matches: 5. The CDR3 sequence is CASSPGQGNYEQYF. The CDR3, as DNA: TGTGCCAGTAGTCCGGGACAGGGTAACTACGAGCAGTACTTC.

CDR3 in amino acids: CASTRRDRGGNTIYF. CDR3 bases: TGTGCCAGTACCCGGAGGGACAGGGGTGGAAACACCATATATTTT. The chain has TRBV19 and TRBJ1-3; 10 bases fit TRBD1. The CDR3 sequence is 15 residues long. The V gene end was trimmed by 7 bases and the J gene end by 3 bases; junction bases not matched to a gene: 6. CDR1 and CDR2 (germline): LNHDA, SQIVND (reference sequence). The full variable domain, completed using reference TRBV19 and TRBJ1-3, is DGGITQSPKYLFRKEGQNVTLSCEQNLNHDAMYWYRQDPGQGLRLIYYSQIVNDFQKGDIAEGYSVSREKKESFPLTVTSAQKNPTAFYLCASTRRDRGGNTIYFGEGSWLTVV.

The CDR3 DNA follows: TGTGCCAGCAGAACGACCGGGACAGGGTTAGGAGGGAGCTCCTACAATGAGCAGTTCTTC. It encodes CASRTTGTGLGGSSYNEQFF. The chain recombines TRBV28 with TRBJ2-1; 9 nucleotides match TRBD1. This CDR3 comprises 20 residues. Germline loops: CDR1 MDHEN, CDR2 SYDVKM. Germline trimming cut 6 bases from V and 0 bases from J; bases unmatched to any gene: 18.

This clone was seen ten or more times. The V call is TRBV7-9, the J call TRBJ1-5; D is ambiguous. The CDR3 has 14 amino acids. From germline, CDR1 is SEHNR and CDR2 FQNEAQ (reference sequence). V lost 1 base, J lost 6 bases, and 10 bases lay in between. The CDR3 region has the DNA TGTGCCAGCAGCTTAGGAGGACTCAGTCAGCCCCAGCATTTT. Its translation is CASSLGGLSQPQHF.

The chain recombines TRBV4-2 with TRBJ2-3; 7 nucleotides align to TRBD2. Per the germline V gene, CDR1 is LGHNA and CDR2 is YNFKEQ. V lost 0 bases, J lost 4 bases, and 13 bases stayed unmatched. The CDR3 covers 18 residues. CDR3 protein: CASSQDPLTSWEADTQYF. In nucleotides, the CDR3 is TGTGCCAGCAGCCAAGATCCCCTGACTAGCTGGGAGGCAGATACGCAGTATTTT.

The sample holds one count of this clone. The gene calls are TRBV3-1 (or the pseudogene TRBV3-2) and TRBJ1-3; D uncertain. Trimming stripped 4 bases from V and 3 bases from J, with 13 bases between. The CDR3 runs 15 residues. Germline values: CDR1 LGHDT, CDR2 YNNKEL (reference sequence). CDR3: CASSPNPDNGNTIYF. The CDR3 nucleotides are TGTGCCAGCAGCCCAAACCCCGACAATGGAAACACCATATATTTT.

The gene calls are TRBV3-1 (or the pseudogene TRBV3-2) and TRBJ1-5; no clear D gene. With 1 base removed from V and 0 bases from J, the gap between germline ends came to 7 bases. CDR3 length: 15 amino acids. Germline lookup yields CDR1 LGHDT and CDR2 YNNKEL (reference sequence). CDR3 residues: CASSQGLFSNQPQHF. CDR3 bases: TGTGCCAGCAGCCAAGGACTTTTTAGCAATCAGCCCCAGCATTTT.